A selection of T cell receptor beta chains follows, all from one sample in a study of blood T cell repertoires in COVID-19. Some clones are missing from TCRdb's copy, which holds only in-frame ones; the method was immunoSEQ multiplex PCR. This table holds more than 200,000 clones, roughly 84% found once. Sequenced material: peripheral blood. The receptors originated from a woman between 40 and 55 years old with active or convalescent COVID-19. Both conserved end residues are part of each CDR3. The D gene is left open where the match is weak. Clone size is not always given. Where it is, it says once, few, many or a class for expanded clones.

j_call d_call clone_size v_call cdr3_aa cdr3_nt
TRBJ1-5 TRBD1 - TRBV11-2 CASSIGQGPHQPQHF TGTGCCAGCAGTATCGGACAGGGACCTCATCAGCCCCAGCATTTT
TRBJ1-6 TRBD1 - TRBV6-5 CASRSAGTGGSPLHF TGTGCCAGCAGATCCGCCGGGACAGGGGGTTCACCCCTCCACTTT
TRBJ1-5 - few TRBV10-2 CASGGGFRQPQHF TGCGCCAGTGGGGGGGGGTTTCGTCAGCCCCAGCATTTT
TRBJ2-1 - - TRBV14 CASSHLSTGPFF TGTGCCAGCAGCCACCTATCGACAGGTCCGTTCTTC
TRBJ1-2 TRBD1 - TRBV9 CASRDRVWGYTF TGTGCCAGCAGGGACAGGGTGTGGGGCTACACCTTC
TRBJ2-1 TRBD2 - TRBV5-1 CASSPGRDEQFF TGCGCCAGCAGCCCAGGGAGGGATGAGCAGTTCTTC
TRBJ2-1 TRBD1 - TRBV2 CASSELRQGAGYTGQFF TGTGCCAGCAGCGAGTTACGACAGGGGGCTGGGTATACGGGGCAGTTCTTC
TRBJ2-1 TRBD2 few TRBV5-1 CASSISGGYNEQFF TGCGCCAGCAGCATAAGCGGGGGGTACAATGAGCAGTTCTTC
TRBJ2-1 - - TRBV7-8 CASSLDGLYNEQFF TGTGCCAGCAGCTTAGACGGTTTATACAATGAGCAGTTCTTC
TRBJ1-1 - once TRBV30 CAWSPRNTEAFF TGTGCCTGGAGTCCCAGGAACACTGAAGCTTTCTTT
TRBJ2-2 TRBD1 - TRBV11-2 CASSPTGYGELFF TGTGCCAGCAGCCCGACAGGGTACGGGGAGCTGTTTTTT
TRBJ2-3 TRBD1 - TRBV5-1 CASSSPGQGTDTQYF TGCGCCAGCAGCTCCCCGGGACAGGGCACAGATACGCAGTATTTT
TRBJ2-5 TRBD2 - TRBV11-2 CASSPASGGTETQYF TGTGCCAGCAGCCCAGCTAGCGGGGGCACGGAGACCCAGTACTTC
TRBJ1-5 - - TRBV6-2/TRBV6-3 CASSYSKNSVRGNQPQHF TGTGCCAGCAGTTACTCCAAAAACTCCGTGAGGGGCAATCAGCCCCAGCATTTT
TRBJ2-6 TRBD2 - TRBV6-7 CASSGGTSGASGANVLTF TGTGCCAGCAGTGGGGGGACTAGCGGGGCTTCAGGGGCCAACGTCCTGACTTTC
TRBJ1-4 - - TRBV7-2 CASSSRGRGGEKLFF TGTGCCAGCAGCTCAAGGGGCAGGGGCGGTGAAAAACTGTTTTTT
TRBJ2-1 - - TRBV6-5 CASRNGGHAGNEQFF TGTGCCAGCCGTAATGGGGGCCACGCTGGTAATGAGCAGTTCTTC
TRBJ1-2 - - TRBV5-1 CASSLGSGHSIYGYTF TGCGCCAGCAGCTTAGGATCCGGACATTCGATCTATGGCTACACCTTC
TRBJ2-1 TRBD2 - TRBV7-3 CASSLASGGNEQFF TGTGCCAGCAGCTTGGCTAGCGGGGGGAATGAGCAGTTCTTC
TRBJ2-1 - - TRBV5-4 CASSREANSYNEQFF TGTGCCAGCAGCCGCGAGGCTAACTCCTACAATGAGCAGTTCTTC
TRBJ2-2 TRBD2 once TRBV5-1 CASGLAGGDTGELFF TGCGCCAGCGGACTAGCGGGGGGCGACACCGGGGAGCTGTTTTTT
TRBJ2-7 - once TRBV30 CAWSVGRYYEQYF TGTGCCTGGAGCGTGGGCAGGTACTACGAGCAGTACTTC
TRBJ1-2 - once TRBV5-1 CASSLELTSPNYGYTF TGCGCCAGCAGCTTGGAACTTACCTCTCCTAACTATGGCTACACCTTC
TRBJ2-2 - few TRBV7-3 CASSLGIQGTGELFF TGTGCCAGCAGCTTAGGGATACAGGGCACCGGGGAGCTGTTTTTT
TRBJ1-4 TRBD1 - TRBV2 CASTMHATGVNEKLFF TGTGCCAGCACTATGCACGCGACAGGGGTTAATGAAAAACTGTTTTTT
TRBJ1-5 - - TRBV21-1 CASSKAEGRDSNQPQHF TGTGCCAGCAGCAAAGCGGAAGGCAGGGATAGCAATCAGCCCCAGCATTTT
TRBJ2-2 - - TRBV5-1 CASNTDFLNTGELFF TGCGCCAGCAACACTGACTTTTTGAACACCGGGGAGCTGTTTTTT
TRBJ2-7 - - TRBV5-5 CASSLMDSTYEQYF TGTGCCAGCAGCTTGATGGACAGCACCTACGAGCAGTACTTC
TRBJ2-5 - few TRBV5-4 CASSLGGSQTQYF TGTGCCAGCAGCTTGGGGGGCAGCCAGACCCAGTACTTC
TRBJ1-1 - once TRBV5-1 CASSLLDSNTEAFF TGCGCCAGCAGCTTGTTGGACTCGAACACTGAAGCTTTCTTT
TRBJ1-3 - - TRBV28 CASSPPPGGDGSGNTIYF TGTGCCAGCAGCCCTCCCCCTGGGGGGGACGGCTCTGGAAACACCATATATTTT
TRBJ1-1 TRBD1 - TRBV3-1/TRBV3-2 CASRHRTRDSEAFF TGTGCCAGCAGGCACCGAACAAGGGACAGTGAAGCTTTCTTT
TRBJ2-1 TRBD2 - TRBV9 CASSDGGGNEQFF TGTGCCAGCAGCGATGGCGGGGGCAATGAGCAGTTCTTC
TRBJ2-5 - - TRBV23-1 CALLGGNETQYF TGCGCCCTCCTCGGGGGTAACGAGACCCAGTACTTC
TRBJ1-2 TRBD1 - TRBV7-8 CASSRNRGDGYTF TGTGCCAGCAGCCGAAACAGGGGTGATGGCTACACCTTC
TRBJ2-3 - - TRBV9 CASSVTSTPTDTQYF TGTGCCAGCAGCGTAACTAGTACACCCACAGATACGCAGTATTTT
TRBJ2-7 - - TRBV5-1 CASSLGAGFPYEQYF TGCGCCAGCAGCTTGGGGGCAGGGTTCCCCTACGAGCAGTACTTC
TRBJ2-7 TRBD1 once TRBV19 CASNRGQGPYEQYF TGTGCCAGTAACAGGGGACAGGGTCCGTACGAGCAGTACTTC
TRBJ1-2 - - TRBV28 CASSPPGLANYGYTF TGTGCCAGCAGCCCTCCAGGGTTGGCTAACTATGGCTACACCTTC
TRBJ1-6 TRBD1 - TRBV10-1 CASSPGTANSPLHF TGCGCCAGCAGCCCCGGGACAGCGAATTCACCCCTCCACTTT
TRBJ1-2 TRBD1 - TRBV5-6 CASSPWGRRQGGYTF TGTGCCAGCAGCCCATGGGGGAGAAGACAGGGTGGCTACACCTTC
TRBJ2-3 - few TRBV11-2 CASGQGRTDTQYF TGTGCCAGCGGGCAGGGTCGAACAGATACGCAGTATTTT
TRBJ2-1 - - TRBV27 CASSFKYRRGQYNEQFF TGTGCCAGCAGTTTTAAGTATCGGCGGGGACAGTACAATGAGCAGTTCTTC
TRBJ1-5 - - TRBV21-1 CARRTDSSNQPQHF TGTGCCAGACGAACGGACAGTAGCAATCAGCCCCAGCATTTT
TRBJ1-4 - - TRBV19 CASSIVSSNEKLFF TGTGCCAGTAGTATCGTCTCTAGTAACGAAAAACTGTTTTTT
TRBJ1-2 TRBD1 - TRBV27 CASSSQTGLNYGYTF TGTGCCAGCAGTTCCCAGACAGGGCTTAACTATGGCTACACCTTC
TRBJ2-3 TRBD2 - TRBV11-2 CATLPGVGKRGTVIDTQYF TGTGCCACCCTCCCGGGGGTAGGGAAGCGGGGGACCGTCATAGATACGCAGTATTTT
TRBJ1-2 - few TRBV2 CASSVRPGAGGYTF TGTGCCAGCAGTGTGCGGCCAGGGGCCGGCGGCTACACCTTC
TRBJ2-5 TRBD1 - TRBV28 CASTSPDGQEETQYF TGTGCCAGCACCTCTCCTGACGGACAGGAAGAGACCCAGTACTTC
TRBJ1-2 TRBD1 - TRBV19 CASSIDSVDRFNYGYTF TGTGCCAGTAGTATAGACTCCGTGGACAGGTTCAACTATGGCTACACCTTC
TRBJ1-1 - - TRBV28 CASSLTGVTEAFF TGTGCCAGCAGTCTTACGGGGGTCACTGAAGCTTTCTTT